These 19 T cell receptor delta chains originate from one sample sequenced in a study of human gamma delta and Vdelta1 T cells. TCRdb reran clone calling via CATT on the PCR reads. The sample lists about 13,000 delta-chain clones; roughly 50% were seen once. For these TCRs, the target antigens are not known. The specimen was Vdelta1 gamma-delta T cells from blood grown in culture (DOT cells). The receptors were sampled from a human donor in good health.

This clone appeared a few times. The chain carries TRDV1 and TRDJ1; 8 bases map to TRDD3. The length of the CDR3 is 23 residues. After removal of 1 base from V and 0 bases from J, the junction contained 25 bases not matched to a gene. Germline V gene lookup returns CDR1 TSWWSYY and CDR2 QGS. The DNA of the CDR3 is TGTGCTCTTGGGGAACCTTCCCCTCGGGCTGGGGGACCTACCCCCTCCGACACCGATAAACTCATCTTT. This encodes CALGEPSPRAGGPTPSDTDKLIF.

This chain uses TRDV1 with TRDJ1; 7 bases match TRDD3. J lost 0 bases, V lost 1 base, and 11 bases had no gene match. The CDR3 runs 18 residues. CDR1 TSWWSYY and CDR2 QGS come from the germline V gene. This CDR3 is CALGEHTLQGYHTDKLIF. In DNA, the CDR3 is TGTGCTCTTGGGGAACATACCTTACAGGGATACCACACCGATAAACTCATCTTT.

The chain combines TRDV1 with TRDJ1, with D possibly matching TRDD3 (9 bases). CDR3 length: 22 amino acids. The germline V gene encodes CDR1 TSWWSYY and CDR2 QGS. Deletions cut 5 bases from V and 0 bases from J, with 34 bases between. CDR3 loop: CALGNLRFLLALGEPHTDKLIF. CDR3 DNA sequence: TGTGCTCTTGGGAACCTCCGCTTCCTACTCGCACTGGGGGAACCCCACACCGATAAACTCATCTTT.

This sequence joins TRAV23/DV6 and TRDJ1; D might be TRDD3 (6 bases). The V gene lost 0 bases and the J gene lost 0 bases, with 33 bases spanning the gap. This CDR3 has 22 residues. The germline CDR1 and CDR2 sequences are NTAFDY and IRPDVSE (reference sequence). CDR3 in amino acids: CAASNRAPGELGRVTYTDKLIF. The CDR3 DNA sequence: TGTGCAGCAAGCAATCGCGCTCCGGGGGAACTGGGTAGGGTCACATACACCGATAAACTCATCTTT.

A few counts support this clone. J is TRDJ1 and V is TRDV1; 12 bases are shared with TRDD3. This CDR3 comprises 21 residues. V shed 5 bases, J shed 3 bases, and the junction held 22 bases outside the gene matches. CDR1 is TSWWSYY and CDR2 is QGS in the germline V gene. CDR3 coding DNA: TGTGCTCTTGGGTTCCAAGGCCTTCCCCGAACTGGGGGATACACGCCCGATAAACTCATCTTT. Amino acids: CALGFQGLPRTGGYTPDKLIF.

The chain is built from TRDV1 and TRDJ1; 10 positions agree with TRDD3. Losses at the gene ends were 4 bases for V and 7 bases for J; bases not matched to a gene: 27. The CDR3 loop spans 21 amino acids. Germline V gene lookup returns CDR1 TSWWSYY and CDR2 QGS. CDR3 region: CALGAWTRLGDIGSPGGKLIF. The DNA for the CDR3 is TGTGCTCTTGGGGCCTGGACCAGGCTGGGGGATATAGGCAGCCCTGGGGGTAAACTCATCTTT.

The rearrangement uses TRDV1 and TRDJ1, with 8 bases matching TRDD3. V shed 1 base, J shed 6 bases, and the junction held 16 bases outside the gene matches. Germline CDR1 and CDR2: TSWWSYY and QGS. The CDR3 totals 18 residues. The CDR3 DNA sequence: TGTGCTCTTGGGGAACCAACTTCCGTACGGGACTGGGGGTATAAACTCATCTTT. Residues: CALGEPTSVRDWGYKLIF.

This chain connects TRDV1 to TRDJ1; 13 bases fit TRDD3. With 3 bases clipped from V and 8 bases from J, the junction kept 24 bases outside the gene matches. The CDR3 runs to 21 residues. CDR1 is TSWWSYY, CDR2 QGS, per germline. The CDR3 DNA sequence: TGTGCTCTTGGGGATCCTAAAACCCTTCCTCCCGTACTGGGGGATACGCAAAAACTCATCTTT. Translating it yields CALGDPKTLPPVLGDTQKLIF.

This chain connects TRDV1 to TRDJ1, with D tentatively TRDD3 (7 bases). Germline V CDR1 and CDR2: TSWWSYY, QGS. V gave up 0 bases and J gave up 0 bases, with 32 bases separating them. This CDR3 spans 23 amino acids. The CDR3 here is CALGELWPSRVAGGRTYTDKLIF. CDR3 DNA: TGTGCTCTTGGGGAACTGTGGCCTTCCAGAGTAGCTGGGGGTCGGACGTACACCGATAAACTCATCTTT.

This clone was found a few times. The rearrangement joins TRDV1 to TRDJ1, with D perhaps TRDD2 or TRDD3 (7 bases each). Per germline, CDR1 TSWWSYY and CDR2 QGS. The CDR3 is 18 amino acids. V lost 3 bases and J lost 4, with 24 bases in between. CDR3 amino acids: CALGEGPSSWGTYDKLIF. The CDR3 bases are TGTGCTCTTGGGGAGGGGCCTTCCTCTTGGGGGACATACGATAAACTCATCTTT.

Only a few counts were recorded for this clone. J is TRDJ1 and V is TRDV1; 9 bases are shared with TRDD3. The CDR3 loop spans 24 amino acids. Germline V gene data show CDR1 as TSWWSYY and CDR2 as QGS. Trimming at V came to 1 base and at J to 3 bases, leaving 30 bases not matched to a gene. The CDR3 coding sequence is TGTGCTCTTGGGGAACCTAAACTCCACCTAACCCTCGTCTTACTGGGGGAGGCTGCCGATAAACTCATCTTT. Translated: CALGEPKLHLTLVLLGEAADKLIF.

Relative to its sample, this clone is medium-sized. V and J are TRDV1 and TRDJ1; 10 positions match TRDD3. The length of the CDR3 is 18 residues. Trimming removed 6 bases from V and 0 bases from J; junction bases left unmatched: 13. Germline CDR1 reads TSWWSYY; CDR2 reads QGS. CDR3 loop: CALGNWGIPPPYTDKLIF. The DNA for the CDR3 is TGTGCTCTTGGAAACTGGGGGATCCCCCCTCCGTACACCGATAAACTCATCTTT.

This chain uses TRDV1 with TRDJ2; 8 bases line up with TRDD3. This CDR3 region has 18 residues. The V gene end was trimmed by 1 base and the J gene end by 9 bases; junction bases not matched to a gene: 16. Germline V gene data show CDR1 as TSWWSYY and CDR2 as QGS. The CDR3: CALGEPLLGVKRPSQLFF. The CDR3 DNA reads TGTGCTCTTGGGGAACCCTTACTGGGGGTTAAAAGACCTTCACAACTCTTCTTT.

This chain joins TRDV1 and TRDJ1; TRDD3 matches 12 bases. The V gene's germline CDR1 is TSWWSYY and CDR2 QGS. The CDR3 sequence is 21 residues long. The trim removed 2 bases at V and 0 bases at J, leaving 16 bases unmatched. CDR3 amino acids: CALGEGPTSYLGDTYTDKLIF. The CDR3 region has the DNA TGTGCTCTTGGGGAAGGGCCCACTTCCTATCTGGGGGATACGTACACCGATAAACTCATCTTT.

Only a few counts were recorded for this clone. The rearrangement joins TRDV1 to TRDJ1; 12 bases are a match to TRDD3. J lost 1 base, V lost 3 bases, and 12 bases had no gene match. CDR1 is TSWWSYY, CDR2 QGS, per germline. This CDR3 comprises 19 residues. DNA for the CDR3: TGTGCTCTTGGGGATTCCGCCCGAACTGGGGGATACTCCACCGATAAACTCATCTTT. It specifies CALGDSARTGGYSTDKLIF.

V is TRDV1 and J is TRDJ1, with 10 bases aligning to TRDD3. CDR3 length: 18 residues. CDR1 and CDR2 from the germline V gene are TSWWSYY and QGS. Trimming at V came to 0 bases and at J to 9 bases, leaving 16 bases not matched to a gene. CDR3 coding DNA: TGTGCTCTTGGGGAACTAAGCAATCGGATCCTTGGGGGATACCAACTCATCTTT. Its translation is CALGELSNRILGGYQLIF.

The rearrangement uses TRDV1 and TRDJ1; the D is unclear. Germline V gives CDR1 TSWWSYY, CDR2 QGS. CDR3 length: 15 amino acids. Trimming removed 1 base at V and 4 bases at J, with 13 bases between. Here the CDR3 DNA reads TGTGCTCTTGGGGAACACCCGCTTGGGAACGATAAACTCATCTTT. It yields the protein CALGEHPLGNDKLIF.

For this clone: The sample carries other DNA sequences with the same CDR3. The V and J genes are TRDV1 and TRDJ1, with TRDD3 matching 13 bases. V dropped 11 bases and J dropped 5; count of bases not matched to a gene: 35. The V gene's germline CDR1 is TSWWSYY and CDR2 QGS. The CDR3 is 23 amino acids. The CDR3 loop is CAFYWPSNSYNVLGDTGADKLIF. For the CDR3, the DNA is TGTGCTTTCTACTGGCCTTCCAATTCCTACAACGTACTGGGGGATACGGGGGCTGATAAACTCATCTTT.

The chain has TRDV1 and TRDJ1, with 9 bases aligning to TRDD2. Germline CDR1 reads TSWWSYY; CDR2 reads QGS. The CDR3 contains 22 residues. The V segment lost 1 base and the J segment 1 base; nucleotides outside the gene matches: 22. For the CDR3, the DNA is TGTGCTCTTGGGGAACGACTCCCACCTTCCTACGTTCTGGGGATCCGCACCGATAAACTCATCTTT. Translating gives CALGERLPPSYVLGIRTDKLIF.